This T cell receptor beta chain was sequenced for a study of patients and donors after allogeneic stem cell transplantation. This clonotype was counted only a few times. TCRdb re-called the RT-PCR reads through MiXCR, storing one row per CDR3 protein. The table shows tens of thousands of distinct CDR3 sequences, with about a quarter occurring only once. The source of this sequence is a human donor who was either an allogeneic HSCT recipient or a stem cell or donor lymphocyte infusion donor (not recorded which). It is not recorded whose cells these are; they may come from a transplant donor. What was sequenced was blood, either unsorted or a sorted T cell fraction (not recorded which).

The chain's CDR3 is CASSLGQGISYNEQFF. In nucleotides, the CDR3 is TGTGCCAGCAGCTTAGGACAGGGCATCTCCTACAATGAGCAGTTCTTC. The chain combines TRBV7-9 with TRBJ2-1; 7 nucleotides line up with TRBD1. V lost 1 base, J lost 0 bases, and 3 bases stayed unmatched. Germline V CDR1 and CDR2: SEHNR, FQNEAQ (reference sequence). The CDR3 runs 16 residues. Complete variable domain (other parts from reference TRBV7-9 and TRBJ2-1): DTGVSQNPRHKITKRGQNVTFRCDPISEHNRLYWYRQTLGQGPEFLTYFQNEAQLEKSRLLSDRFSAERPKGSFSTLEIQRTEQGDSAMYLCASSLGQGISYNEQFFGPGTRLTVL.